These 25 T cell receptor beta chains came from one sample sequenced in a study of blood T cell repertoires in COVID-19. Sequenced by immunoSEQ multiplex PCR; TCRdb stores in-frame clones only, minus some. Of about 270,000 clones listed, roughly 86% are singletons. Sequenced: peripheral blood. These receptors all come from a man between 35 and 55 years old with active or convalescent COVID-19.

The chain employs TRBV4-1 and TRBJ2-3; no firm D call. V lost 0 bases and J 7 bases, leaving 14 bases between the germline ends. CDR1 MGHRA and CDR2 YSYEKL come from the germline V gene. This CDR3 is 15 amino acids long. The CDR3 loop reads CASSQDVQSPYTQYF. Here the CDR3 DNA reads TGCGCCAGCAGCCAAGATGTCCAGTCTCCTTATACGCAGTATTTT.

The CDR3 protein is CASGYEGDTGELFF. The DNA of the CDR3 is TGTGCCAGCGGCTACGAAGGGGACACCGGGGAGCTGTTTTTT. The V call is TRBV6-5, the J call TRBJ2-2, with D possibly TRBD1 on 5 matching bases. Germline V gives CDR1 MNHEY, CDR2 SVGAGI. The CDR3 is made up of 14 amino acids. Trimming shortened V by 8 bases and J by 3 bases, and 13 bases separated the two germline ends.

This clone was recorded only once. V gene TRBV3-1 (or the pseudogene TRBV3-2) combines with J gene TRBJ2-7; D is unresolved. Per the germline V gene, CDR1 is LGHDT and CDR2 is YNNKEL (reference sequence). CDR3 length: 14 residues. Trimming cost V 1 base and J 3 bases, with 10 bases left between them. The CDR3, as DNA: TGTGCCAGCAGCCAAGGCTCGACTTTCTACGAGCAGTACTTC. Encoded protein: CASSQGSTFYEQYF.

V usage is TRBV6-5 and J usage is TRBJ2-1; 9 positions agree with TRBD1. V was clipped by 7 bases and J by 6 bases; unmatched bases: 10. Germline V gene sequence: CDR1 MNHEY, CDR2 SVGAGI. The CDR3 length is 15 residues. The CDR3 loop reads CASTVPGQGGNEQFF. The CDR3 DNA is TGTGCCAGCACCGTACCGGGACAGGGAGGCAATGAGCAGTTCTTC.

The rearrangement joins TRBV4-1 to TRBJ1-5, with a tentative D call TRBD1 (5 bases). Germline V gene data show CDR1 as MGHRA and CDR2 as YSYEKL. The CDR3 spans 13 residues. Trimming took off 4 bases at V and 5 bases at J, with 9 bases between the two ends. This CDR3 reads CASSPGGYQPQHF. The CDR3 DNA reads TGCGCCAGCAGCCCCGGGGGGTATCAGCCCCAGCATTTT.

Concerning this clone: Other DNA sequences of this sample code for an identical CDR3. The V gene is TRBV2, the J gene TRBJ1-1; D is ambiguous. The germline V gene encodes CDR1 SNHLY and CDR2 FYNNEI. Trimming cost V 0 bases and J 3 bases, with 5 bases left between them. There are 13 residues in the CDR3. CDR3 amino acids: CASSEARDTEAFF. CDR3 bases: TGTGCCAGCAGTGAAGCGCGGGACACTGAAGCTTTCTTT. The whole variable domain, filled in from reference TRBV2 and TRBJ1-1, reads EPEVTQTPSHQVTQMGQEVILRCVPISNHLYFYWYRQILGQKVEFLVSFYNNEISEKSEIFDDQFSVERPDGSNFTLKIRSTKLEDSAMYFCASSEARDTEAFFGQGTRLTVV.

V is TRBV7-2 and J is TRBJ1-5; TRBD1 is a possible D gene (5 bases). With 5 bases removed from V and 8 bases from J, the gap between germline ends came to 10 bases. The CDR3 spans 12 residues. Germline loops: CDR1 SGHTA, CDR2 FQGNSA. The CDR3 is CASSRGQEPQHF. In nucleotides, the CDR3 is TGTGCCAGCAGCAGGGGCCAGGAGCCCCAGCATTTT.

This chain uses TRBV28 with TRBJ1-4, with 8 positions matching TRBD1. This CDR3 has 19 residues. The junction had 21 bases not matched to a gene; V was cut back by 6 bases and J by 6 bases. Looked up from germline, CDR1 is MDHEN and CDR2 is SYDVKM. For the CDR3, the DNA is TGTGCCAGCAGCCGGATTGGGGTAACCCAGGGGGCGGATGATGAAAAACTGTTTTTT. Its translation: CASSRIGVTQGADDEKLFF.

This chain joins TRBV5-4 and TRBJ2-5; TRBD1 might be the D (6 bases). Germline CDR1 is SGHNT and CDR2 is YYREEE (reference sequence). The V gene lost 4 bases and the J gene lost 2 bases, with 15 bases spanning the gap. This CDR3 comprises 15 residues. This chain's CDR3 is CASSKGVGPQETQYF. For the CDR3, the DNA is TGTGCCAGCAGCAAGGGGGTGGGTCCACAAGAGACCCAGTACTTC. Full variable domain (remainder filled in from reference TRBV5-4 and TRBJ2-5): ETGVTQSPTHLIKTRGQQVTLRCSSQSGHNTVSWYQQALGQGPQFIFQYYREEENGRGNFPPRFSGLQFPNYSSELNVNALELDDSALYLCASSKGVGPQETQYFGPGTRLLVL.

On this clone: One junction end disagrees with the germline gene, perhaps due to a read error. The CDR3 protein is CASSPGSSANEQFF. The CDR3 region has the DNA TGTGCTAGCAGCCCTGGTAGTAGCGCCAATGAGCAGTTCTTC. The chain is built from TRBV7-7 and TRBJ2-1; D might be TRBD2 (5 bases). Germline assignment: CDR1 SSHAT and CDR2 FNYEAQ (reference sequence). CDR3 length: 14 residues. The full variable domain, with the rest looked up from reference TRBV7-7 and TRBJ2-1, is GAGVSQSPRYKVTKRGQDVTLRCDPISSHATLYWYQQALGQGPEFLTYFNYEAQPDKSGLPSDRFSAERPEGSISTLTIQRTEQRDSAMYRCASSPGSSANEQFFGPGTRLTVL.

This clone has more than one count but fewer than ten. The chain couples TRBV28 to TRBJ2-5; 7 nucleotides match TRBD1. V shed 4 bases, J shed 2 bases, and the junction held 4 bases outside the gene matches. CDR3 length equals 14 residues. CDR1 and CDR2 from the germline V gene are MDHEN and SYDVKM. CDR3 nucleotide sequence: TGTGCCAGCAGTTACCCGGGACAGCAAGAGACCCAGTACTTC. This translates into CASSYPGQQETQYF. The whole variable domain, remainder taken from reference TRBV28 and TRBJ2-5, is DVKVTQSSRYLVKRTGEKVFLECVQDMDHENMFWYRQDPGLGLRLIYFSYDVKMKEKGDIPEGYSVSREKKERFSLILESASTNQTSMYLCASSYPGQQETQYFGPGTRLLVL.

The chain links TRBV6-5 to TRBJ2-3; D may be TRBD1 (6 bases). Trimming cost V 6 bases and J 5 bases, with 15 bases left between them. In germline, CDR1 is MNHEY, CDR2 SVGAGI. The CDR3 sequence is 14 residues long. The CDR3 region has the DNA TGTGCCAGCAGACAGACAGGTGGTAAAGATACGCAGTATTTT. This gives the protein CASRQTGGKDTQYF.

This clone was counted between two and nine times. The rearrangement joins TRBV5-6 to TRBJ2-3, with a possible D match to TRBD2 (6 bases). CDR3 length: 16 residues. The V gene lost 1 base and the J gene lost 1 base, with 13 bases spanning the gap. Germline V lookup: CDR1 SGHDT, CDR2 YYEEEE. The CDR3 sequence is CASSLRGGQRTDTQYF. For the CDR3, the DNA is TGTGCCAGCAGCTTGCGGGGAGGCCAGCGCACAGATACGCAGTATTTT. The full variable domain, its missing parts supplied by reference TRBV5-6 and TRBJ2-3, is DAGVTQSPTHLIKTRGQQVTLRCSPKSGHDTVSWYQQALGQGPQFIFQYYEEEERQRGNFPDRFSGHQFPNYSSELNVNALLLGDSALYLCASSLRGGQRTDTQYFGPGTRLTVL.

The chain carries TRBV19 and TRBJ1-2; TRBD1 matches at 7 bases. CDR1 and CDR2 (germline): LNHDA, SQIVND (reference sequence). After removal of 7 bases from V and 5 bases from J, the junction contained 10 bases not matched to a gene. The CDR3 has 14 amino acids. CDR3 region: CASNLPGTDYGYTF. In DNA, the CDR3 is TGTGCCAGTAATCTCCCGGGGACAGATTATGGCTACACCTTC.

This clone showed up just a few times. The chain couples TRBV5-8 to TRBJ1-4, with 11 bases matching TRBD1. The V and J ends lost 10 bases and 4 bases, in that order; junction bases with no gene match: 15. The CDR3 has 17 amino acids. CDR1 and CDR2 (germline): SGHTS, YDEGEE. The chain's CDR3 is CAGQRGQGAIFNEKLFF. CDR3 bases: TGTGCCGGGCAACGTGGACAGGGGGCGATTTTTAATGAAAAACTGTTTTTT.

Regarding this clone: Additional DNA sequences in this sample encode the identical CDR3. V gene TRBV28 combines with J gene TRBJ1-4, with a possible D match to TRBD1 (5 bases). V lost 3 bases to trimming and J lost 5 bases, with 7 bases between them. Germline assignment: CDR1 MDHEN and CDR2 SYDVKM. The CDR3 has 13 residues. CDR3 DNA sequence: TGTGCCAGCAGTTTGGCAGGGAATGAAAAACTGTTTTTT. Translated: CASSLAGNEKLFF.

The chain has TRBV7-8 and TRBJ2-1; TRBD2 might be the D (5 bases). The germline V gene has CDR1 SGHVS and CDR2 FQNEAQ. This CDR3 has 16 residues. V dropped 6 bases and J dropped 3 bases, with 18 bases sitting between them. The CDR3 coding sequence is TGTGCCAGCAGGCTTAGCCGGGGAAAAGACTACAATGAGCAGTTCTTC. Translating it yields CASRLSRGKDYNEQFF.

This chain links TRBV30 with TRBJ1-4; 8 positions match TRBD1. The CDR3 covers 15 residues. V shed 3 bases and J 8 bases; nucleotides not matched to a gene: 11. Germline CDR1 is GTSNPN and CDR2 is SVGIG (reference sequence). The CDR3 loop is CAWRDVTGAGEKLFF. For the CDR3, the DNA is TGTGCCTGGAGAGATGTGACAGGGGCGGGCGAAAAACTGTTTTTT.

This chain uses TRBV3-1 (or the pseudogene TRBV3-2) with TRBJ2-3; a weak D match, TRBD2 (6 bases). CDR1 LGHDT and CDR2 YNNKEL come from the germline V gene (reference sequence). The CDR3 covers 14 residues. V was clipped by 2 bases and J by 5 bases, with 11 bases between them. This chain's CDR3 is CASSQLGRGDTQYF. The CDR3, as DNA: TGTGCCAGCAGCCAACTCGGGCGGGGAGATACGCAGTATTTT.

J is TRBJ2-1 and V is TRBV9; TRBD2 aligns across 12 bases. CDR1 SGDLS and CDR2 YYNGEE come from the germline V gene. This CDR3 comprises 15 residues. Trimming at V came to 0 bases and at J to 14 bases, leaving 9 bases not matched to a gene. CDR3 DNA sequence: TGTGCCAGCAGCGTAGAGGCTAGCGGGGGGGGGCCGAAGTTCTTC. Protein product: CASSVEASGGGPKFF.

The genes are TRBV7-2 and TRBJ1-4, with a possible D match to TRBD1 (6 bases). V was pared by 5 bases and J by 2 bases, with 12 bases between. CDR3 length equals 15 residues. Germline V lookup: CDR1 SGHTA, CDR2 FQGNSA. The CDR3 protein is CASSTLTGTNEKLFF. The CDR3 DNA reads TGTGCCAGCAGCACACTTACAGGGACTAATGAAAAACTGTTTTTT.

Notes on this clone: Germline and junction disagree at one end, which may indicate a read error. The chain carries TRBV6-5 and TRBJ1-1, with D perhaps TRBD1 (6 bases). Germline CDR1 reads MNHEY; CDR2 reads SVGAGI. This CDR3 spans 13 amino acids. CDR3 amino acids: CASRTGTNNEAFF. CDR3 nucleotide sequence: TGTGCCAGCAGAACCGGGACAAACAATGAAGCTTTCTTT.

The V call is TRBV27, the J call TRBJ2-1; TRBD1 matches at 8 bases. V shed 3 bases and J 8 bases; nucleotides not matched to a gene: 9. Looked up from germline, CDR1 is MNHEY and CDR2 is SMNVEV (reference sequence). This CDR3 comprises 15 residues. The CDR3 bases are TGTGCCAGCAGTTTTGCGAGAGCAGGGGGCCATGAGCAGTTCTTC. Translated: CASSFARAGGHEQFF.

The chain recombines TRBV4-1 with TRBJ2-2; D perhaps matches TRBD2 (5 bases). This CDR3 is built from 14 residues. V was clipped by 4 bases and J by 5 bases, with 11 bases between them. The germline gives CDR1 MGHRA, CDR2 YSYEKL. CDR3 sequence: CASSLAEGTGELFF. CDR3 nucleotides: TGCGCCAGCAGCCTAGCCGAGGGAACCGGGGAGCTGTTTTTT.

The gene calls are TRBV28 and TRBJ1-6; 7 bases map to TRBD1. Looked up from germline, CDR1 is MDHEN and CDR2 is SYDVKM. This CDR3 spans 16 amino acids. Trimming cost V 5 bases and J 7 bases; bases outside gene matches: 11. In nucleotides, the CDR3 is TGTGCCAGCAGTGCCCCCGGGGACAGCTTGAATTCACCCCTCCACTTT. Translated, it gives CASSAPGDSLNSPLHF.